These T cell receptor beta chains were read from a single sample in a study of T cell changes during pregnancy in multiple sclerosis. This table comes from immunoSEQ multiplex PCR, and its TCRdb copy is limited to in-frame clones, with some not included. Among roughly 80,000 clones, approximately 89% were seen once, and the ten largest hold 1.9%. Sequenced material: peripheral blood, taken before pregnancy. Receptors were obtained from a female donor with multiple sclerosis, enrolled in a pregnancy study. CDR3s include the opening cysteine and the closing phenylalanine or tryptophan. Each record gives: J gene, V gene, CDR3 protein.

TRBJ1-1 | TRBV7-2 | CASSLVAGTEAFF
TRBJ1-3 | TRBV18 | CASSQGQGLSGNTIYF
TRBJ2-7 | TRBV15 | CATRRNRGAFGYEQYF
TRBJ2-7 | TRBV9 | CASSPRGYEQYF
TRBJ2-7 | TRBV10-3 | CAISRDSSYEQYF
TRBJ1-5 | TRBV28 | CASSRYYAGYNQPQHF
TRBJ2-3 | TRBV9 | CASSVEGVGTDTQYF
TRBJ1-1 | TRBV5-5 | CATHSTGRISNTEAFF
TRBJ1-6 | TRBV10-3 | CAISEGSSYNSPLHF
TRBJ2-5 | TRBV4-1 | CASSQFREATQYF
TRBJ1-2 | TRBV7-9 | CASSLGRWEGYTF
TRBJ1-2 | TRBV20-1 | CSASRGEGYTF